A single sample gave rise to the 20 T cell receptor beta chains below, sequenced in a study of blood T cells in healthy people across ages. A second PCR, run for about 6 to 11 cycles, used a sample-barcoded 5' primer plus a J-beta primer mix. TCRdb re-called the 5' RACE reads with MiXCR, one entry per CDR3 protein. The top ten hold around 0.75% of the sample, which has fewer than 1,200,000 distinct CDR3 sequences, around 25% seen once. These sequences were also reported in another study, on T cells of mothers and their children.

Sequences were obtained from blood. The origin of the receptors is a girl aged 2 to 9 in good health.

This clonotype was detected only a few times. The junction and the germline gene differ at one end; a read error may be behind it. The chain is built from TRBV9 and TRBJ1-2, with TRBD1 matching over 8 bases. The germline V gene has CDR1 SGDLS and CDR2 YYNGEE. This CDR3 region has 17 residues. Here the CDR3 reads CASSGGQGGHTNYGCTF. The DNA of the CDR3 is TGTGCCAGCAGCGGAGGACAGGGTGGTCATACTAACTATGGCTGCACCTTC.

This sequence joins TRBV10-2 and TRBJ2-5, with D tentatively TRBD2 (6 bases). The J call is uncertain, as TRBJ2-1 better fits the DNA end. Germline V gives CDR1 WSHSY, CDR2 SAAADI. The CDR3 is 14 amino acids. CDR3 in amino acids: CASSPGVGLHEQFF. The CDR3 nucleotides are TGCGCCAGCAGTCCGGGAGTAGGCCTCCATGAGCAGTTCTTC.

The chain couples TRBV20-1 to TRBJ2-5; a weak D match, TRBD2 (5 bases). CDR3 size: 13 residues. Between the trimmed V and J ends, which lost 4 bases and 4 bases, there was a span of 13 bases. Germline V gene lookup returns CDR1 DFQATT and CDR2 SNEGSKA (reference sequence). The chain's CDR3 is CSANKVEGETQYF. The DNA of the CDR3 is TGCAGTGCTAATAAGGTTGAGGGAGAGACCCAGTACTTC.

V usage is TRBV7-2 and J usage is TRBJ1-3; tentatively, D is TRBD1 (5 bases). Trimming removed 3 bases at V and 1 base at J, with 13 bases between. The CDR3 runs 16 residues. Germline V gene sequence: CDR1 SGHTA, CDR2 FQGNSA. The CDR3 DNA follows: TGTGCCAGCAGCTTCGACAGTGTCTCTTCTGGAAACACCATATATTTT. It is translated as CASSFDSVSSGNTIYF.

V and J are TRBV7-6 and TRBJ2-5; either TRBD1 or TRBD2 may supply D (6 bases each). The CDR3 runs to 16 residues. Deletions cut 4 bases from V and 4 bases from J, with 19 bases between. Germline V gene data show CDR1 as SGHVS and CDR2 as FNYEAQ. The CDR3 sequence: CASSSRWGAVGETQYF. The DNA for the CDR3 is TGTGCCAGCAGCTCCCGTTGGGGGGCAGTTGGAGAGACCCAGTACTTC.

This clonotype was seen more than once but under ten times. This chain joins TRBV11-3 and TRBJ2-3, with D unclear. Germline V gene data show CDR1 as SGHNT and CDR2 as YENEEA. V was cut by 1 base and J by 3 bases, with 5 bases left in between. CDR3 size: 13 residues. The CDR3 DNA follows: TGTGCCAGCAGCTTAGTGGAGACAGATACGCAGTATTTT. It encodes CASSLVETDTQYF.

CDR3 nucleotide sequence: TGCAGTGCTAGAGGCGAGAACCCCAGGACTAGCGGGGGGGAGACCCAGTACTTC. Its protein is CSARGENPRTSGGETQYF. The chain uses TRBV20-1 and TRBJ2-5; 14 nucleotides match TRBD2. The CDR3 contains 18 residues. J lost 5 bases, V lost 1 base, and 12 bases had no gene match. Per the germline V gene, CDR1 is DFQATT and CDR2 is SNEGSKA (reference sequence).

V usage is TRBV5-1 and J usage is TRBJ1-4; 8 nucleotides match TRBD1. The CDR3 is 14 residues long. With V trimmed by 4 bases and J by 3 bases, 2 bases remained unmatched. The germline CDR1 and CDR2 sequences are SGHRS and YFSETQ. The CDR3 reads CASSGTGANEKLFF. DNA of the CDR3: TGCGCCAGCAGCGGGACAGGAGCTAATGAAAAACTGTTTTTT. The whole variable domain, remainder taken from reference TRBV5-1 and TRBJ1-4, is KAGVTQTPRYLIKTRGQQVTLSCSPISGHRSVSWYQQTPGQGLQFLFEYFSETQRNKGNFPGRFSGRQFSNSRSEMNVSTLELGDSALYLCASSGTGANEKLFFGSGTQLSVL.

The V and J genes are TRBV29-1 and TRBJ2-1; 9 positions match TRBD2. Germline CDR1 and CDR2: SQVTM and ANQGSEA. The CDR3 is 15 amino acids. J was trimmed by 8 bases and V by 5 bases; bases with no gene match: 13. The CDR3 spells CSVFPRGGLEDEQFF. As DNA, the CDR3 is TGCAGCGTTTTCCCGCGGGGGGGCCTTGAGGATGAGCAGTTCTTC.

This rearrangement joins TRBV7-2 to TRBJ2-6, with a weak D call TRBD1 (5 bases). V was pared by 5 bases and J by 1 base, with 15 bases between. Germline V gives CDR1 SGHTA, CDR2 FQGNSA. This CDR3 has 17 residues. The CDR3 region has the DNA TGTGCCAGCAGCCTCCAAAGACAGCCTTCTGGGGCCAACGTCCTGACTTTC. This encodes CASSLQRQPSGANVLTF.

The J gene is TRBJ2-5, the V gene TRBV7-2; 10 bases line up with TRBD2. Germline-derived CDR1 and CDR2 are SGHTA and FQGNSA. The trim removed 1 base at V and 9 bases at J, leaving 8 bases unmatched. This CDR3 contains 15 residues. CDR3 nucleotides: TGTGCCAGCAGCTTAGATGGGCTAGCGGGAGTGGCCCAGTACTTC. Encoded protein: CASSLDGLAGVAQYF. The variable domain in full, completed from reference TRBV7-2 and TRBJ2-5, reads GAGVSQSPSNKVTEKGKDVELRCDPISGHTALYWYRQSLGQGLEFLIYFQGNSAPDKSGLPSDRFSAERTGGSVSTLTIQRTQQEDSAVYLCASSLDGLAGVAQYFGPGTRLLVL.

The table lists this clonotype with many counts. V gene TRBV9 combines with J gene TRBJ2-3; D is ambiguous. Germline V gene lookup returns CDR1 SGDLS and CDR2 YYNGEE. Between the trimmed V and J ends, which lost 5 bases and 2 bases, there was a span of 6 bases. The CDR3 has 12 amino acids. CDR3 in amino acids: CASSSVTDTQYF. DNA for the CDR3: TGTGCCAGCAGTTCGGTCACAGATACGCAGTATTTT.

J is TRBJ1-4 and V is TRBV6-2 or TRBV6-3, with unresolved D. Per germline, CDR1 MNHEY and CDR2 SVGEGT. The ends were cut back, 5 bases at V and 4 bases at J, with 11 bases in the middle. CDR3 length equals 14 residues. CDR3 loop: CASSTWRSNEKLFF. CDR3 sequence (DNA): TGTGCCAGCAGTACCTGGAGAAGTAATGAAAAACTGTTTTTT.

V and J are TRBV5-6 and TRBJ2-3; 9 nucleotides match TRBD1. This CDR3 has 16 amino acids. From germline, CDR1 is SGHDT and CDR2 YYEEEE. V trimming: 5 bases; J trimming: 10 bases; junction bases outside the gene matches: 17. This CDR3 is CASRRDRDLMWDAQYF. The CDR3 nucleotides are TGTGCCAGCAGACGGGACAGGGATCTAATGTGGGATGCGCAGTATTTT.

The chain combines TRBV12-5 with TRBJ2-1; 11 nucleotides match TRBD2. CDR3 length: 16 amino acids. The germline V gene encodes CDR1 LGHNT and CDR2 FRNRAP. The J segment lost 7 bases and the V segment lost 0 bases, leaving 5 bases of the junction unmatched. The CDR3 DNA sequence: TGTGCTAGTGGTTTGGTACTAGCGGGAGCCCTGAATGAGCAGTTCTTC. This translates into CASGLVLAGALNEQFF.

In this sample, this clonotype turned up a few times. The V gene is TRBV29-1, the J gene TRBJ1-1; 7 nucleotides match TRBD1. V was clipped by 6 bases and J by 3 bases; unmatched bases: 4. The CDR3 extends over 12 amino acids. Germline values: CDR1 SQVTM, CDR2 ANQGSEA. The CDR3 reads CSVMTGYTEAFF. The CDR3 nucleotides are TGCAGCGTCATGACAGGGTACACTGAAGCTTTCTTT.

This clonotype was detected a few times. V is TRBV29-1 and J is TRBJ2-3, with a weak D call TRBD2 (6 bases). The CDR3 is made up of 12 amino acids. The V gene's germline CDR1 is SQVTM and CDR2 ANQGSEA. With 5 bases removed from V and 3 bases from J, the gap between germline ends came to 9 bases. CDR3 bases: TGCAGCGTTCCCCGGGAGACAGATACGCAGTATTTT. Translation: CSVPRETDTQYF.

This sequence joins TRBV12-3 or TRBV12-4 and TRBJ1-1, with no clear D. The CDR3 spans 11 residues. Between the trimmed V and J ends, which lost 7 bases and 5 bases, there was a span of 8 bases. The DNA of the CDR3 is TGTGCCAGCAAACGGGAAACTGAAGCTTTCTTT. Translated: CASKRETEAFF.

This clonotype occurred a few times. This chain uses TRBV29-1 with TRBJ2-5; D gene unclear. V was shortened by 7 bases and J by 5 bases, with 20 bases between the two germline ends. From germline, CDR1 is SQVTM and CDR2 ANQGSEA. This CDR3 contains 14 residues. The CDR3 sequence is CSATTGLGPETQYF. The CDR3 DNA reads as TGCAGCGCTACGACGGGCCTAGGACCGGAGACCCAGTACTTC. Together with reference TRBV29-1 and TRBJ2-5, the CDR3 gives the full variable domain: SAVISQKPSRDICQRGTSLTIQCQVDSQVTMMFWYRQQPGQSLTLIATANQGSEATYESGFVIDKFPISRPNLTFSTLTVSNMSPEDSSIYLCSATTGLGPETQYFGPGTRLLVL.

This clonotype was picked up a small number of times. This chain uses TRBV7-9 with TRBJ1-2; possibly TRBD1 for D (5 bases). The CDR3 is 15 residues long. Germline lookup yields CDR1 SEHNR and CDR2 FQNEAQ (reference sequence). The V end was cut by 3 bases, the J end by 0 bases, with 11 bases between. The CDR3 coding sequence is TGTGCCAGCAGCTTCGGGGCCGCTACTAACTATGGCTACACCTTC. This sequence encodes CASSFGAATNYGYTF.